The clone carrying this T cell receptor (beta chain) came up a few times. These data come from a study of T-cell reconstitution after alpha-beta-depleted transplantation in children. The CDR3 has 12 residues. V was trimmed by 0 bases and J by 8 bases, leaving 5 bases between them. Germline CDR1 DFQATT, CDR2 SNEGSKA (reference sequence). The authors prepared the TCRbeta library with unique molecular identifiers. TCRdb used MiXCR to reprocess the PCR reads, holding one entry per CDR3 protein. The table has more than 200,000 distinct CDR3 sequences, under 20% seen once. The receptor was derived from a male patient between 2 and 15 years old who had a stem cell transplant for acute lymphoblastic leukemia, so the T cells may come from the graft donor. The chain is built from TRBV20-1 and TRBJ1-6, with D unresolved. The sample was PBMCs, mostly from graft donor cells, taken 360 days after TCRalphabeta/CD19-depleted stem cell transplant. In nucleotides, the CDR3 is TGCAGTGCTAGAGATCGCGATTCACCCCTCCACTTT. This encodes CSARDRDSPLHF.